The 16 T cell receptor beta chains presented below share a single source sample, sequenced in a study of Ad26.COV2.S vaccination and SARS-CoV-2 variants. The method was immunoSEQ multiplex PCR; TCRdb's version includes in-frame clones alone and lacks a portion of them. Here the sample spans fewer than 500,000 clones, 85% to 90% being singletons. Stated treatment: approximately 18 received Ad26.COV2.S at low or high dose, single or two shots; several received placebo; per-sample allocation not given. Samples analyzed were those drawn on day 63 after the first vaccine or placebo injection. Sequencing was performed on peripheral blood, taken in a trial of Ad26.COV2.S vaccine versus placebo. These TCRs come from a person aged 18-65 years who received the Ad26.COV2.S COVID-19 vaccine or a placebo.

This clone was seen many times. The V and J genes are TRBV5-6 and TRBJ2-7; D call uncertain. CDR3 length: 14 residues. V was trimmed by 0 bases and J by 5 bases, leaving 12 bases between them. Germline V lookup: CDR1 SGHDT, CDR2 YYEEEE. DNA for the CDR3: TGTGCCAGCAGCTTGGTCCCGGAAAGTAACGAGCAGTACTTC. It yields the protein CASSLVPESNEQYF.

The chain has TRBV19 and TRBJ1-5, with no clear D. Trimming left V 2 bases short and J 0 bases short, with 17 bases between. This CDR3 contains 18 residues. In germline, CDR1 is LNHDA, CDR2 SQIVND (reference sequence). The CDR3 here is CASSIPQEPRYSNQPQHF. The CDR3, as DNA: TGTGCCAGTAGTATACCCCAGGAGCCCCGTTATAGCAATCAGCCCCAGCATTTT.

The CDR3 reads CATTRALANTGELFF. CDR3 nucleotides: TGTGCCACCACTAGAGCCCTCGCGAACACCGGGGAGCTGTTTTTT. The J gene is TRBJ2-2, the V gene TRBV6-5, with TRBD2 as a possible D gene (5 bases). The V and J ends lost 10 bases and 0 bases respectively, with 15 bases between them. This CDR3 spans 15 amino acids. Germline CDR1 MNHEY, CDR2 SVGAGI.

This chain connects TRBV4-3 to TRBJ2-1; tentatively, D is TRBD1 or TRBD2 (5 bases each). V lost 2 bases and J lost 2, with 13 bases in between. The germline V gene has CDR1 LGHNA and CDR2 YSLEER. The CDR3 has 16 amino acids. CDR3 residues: CASSQYLGRAYNEQFF. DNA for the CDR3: TGCGCCAGCAGCCAATATCTGGGGCGGGCCTACAATGAGCAGTTCTTC.

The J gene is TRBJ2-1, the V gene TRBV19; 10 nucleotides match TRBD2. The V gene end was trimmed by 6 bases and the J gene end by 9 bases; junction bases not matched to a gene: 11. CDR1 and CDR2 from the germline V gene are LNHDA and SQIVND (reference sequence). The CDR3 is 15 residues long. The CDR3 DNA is TGTGCCAGTAGCAAGGGACTAGCGAGAAAGGGTGAGCAGTTCTTC. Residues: CASSKGLARKGEQFF.

CDR3 DNA: TGTGCCAGCAGCGAAGGACCTCATAGCAATCAGCCCCAGCATTTT. Protein: CASSEGPHSNQPQHF. This rearrangement joins TRBV9 to TRBJ1-5, with unresolved D. V was clipped by 3 bases and J by 0 bases, with 10 bases between them. The germline V gene encodes CDR1 SGDLS and CDR2 YYNGEE. The CDR3 sequence is 15 residues long.

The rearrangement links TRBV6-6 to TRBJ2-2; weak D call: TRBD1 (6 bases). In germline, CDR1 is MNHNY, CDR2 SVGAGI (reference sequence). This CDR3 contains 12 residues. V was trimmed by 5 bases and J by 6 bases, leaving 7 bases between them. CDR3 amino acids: CASSPGAGELFF. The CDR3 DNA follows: TGTGCCAGCAGTCCAGGGGCCGGGGAGCTGTTTTTT.

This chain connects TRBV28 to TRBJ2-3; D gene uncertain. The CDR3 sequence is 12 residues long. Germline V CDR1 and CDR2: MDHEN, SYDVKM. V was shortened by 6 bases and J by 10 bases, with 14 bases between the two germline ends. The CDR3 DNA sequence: TGTGCCAGCAGGTTAAATAGCCAGTCGCAGTATTTT. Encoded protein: CASRLNSQSQYF.

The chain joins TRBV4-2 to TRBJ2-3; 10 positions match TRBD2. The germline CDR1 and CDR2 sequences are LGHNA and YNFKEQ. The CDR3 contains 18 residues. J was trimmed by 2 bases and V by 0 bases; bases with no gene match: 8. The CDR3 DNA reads TGTGCCAGCAGCCAAGAATCGATACTAGCGGGGACCACAGATACGCAGTATTTT. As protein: CASSQESILAGTTDTQYF.

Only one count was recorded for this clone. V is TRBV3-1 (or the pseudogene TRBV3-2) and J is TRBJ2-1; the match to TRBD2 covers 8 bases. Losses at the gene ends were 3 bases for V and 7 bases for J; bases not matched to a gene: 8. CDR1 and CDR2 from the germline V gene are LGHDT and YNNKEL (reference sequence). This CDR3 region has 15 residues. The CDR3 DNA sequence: TGTGCCAGCAGCCACTGGGCGGGAGGTTTGAATGAGCAGTTCTTC. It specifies CASSHWAGGLNEQFF.

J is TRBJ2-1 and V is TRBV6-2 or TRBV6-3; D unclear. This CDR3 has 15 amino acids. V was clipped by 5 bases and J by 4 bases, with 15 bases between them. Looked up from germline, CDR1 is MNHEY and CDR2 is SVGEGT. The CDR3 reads CASSPVGGRYNEQFF. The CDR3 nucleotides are TGTGCCAGCAGTCCGGTGGGTGGACGTTACAATGAGCAGTTCTTC.

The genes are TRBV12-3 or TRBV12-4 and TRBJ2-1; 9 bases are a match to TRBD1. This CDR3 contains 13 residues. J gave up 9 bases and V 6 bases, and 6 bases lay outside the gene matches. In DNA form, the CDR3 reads TGTGCCAGCAGGTCGACAGGGGGAGCTGAGCAGTTCTTC. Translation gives CASRSTGGAEQFF.

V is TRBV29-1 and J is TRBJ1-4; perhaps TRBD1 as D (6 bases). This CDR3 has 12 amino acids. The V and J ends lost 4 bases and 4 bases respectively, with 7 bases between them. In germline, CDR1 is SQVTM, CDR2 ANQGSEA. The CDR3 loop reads CSVGQVNEKLFF. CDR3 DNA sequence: TGCAGCGTTGGACAGGTTAATGAAAAACTGTTTTTT.

CDR3 DNA: TGTGCCAGCAGTTTCAGGACAGGGGCATCCTACGAGCAGTACTTC. Encoded protein: CASSFRTGASYEQYF. The genes are TRBV6-2 or TRBV6-3 and TRBJ2-7; 9 bases fit TRBD1. After removal of 4 bases from V and 1 base from J, the junction contained 5 bases not matched to a gene. CDR1 is MNHEY, CDR2 SVGEGT, per germline. CDR3 size: 15 residues.

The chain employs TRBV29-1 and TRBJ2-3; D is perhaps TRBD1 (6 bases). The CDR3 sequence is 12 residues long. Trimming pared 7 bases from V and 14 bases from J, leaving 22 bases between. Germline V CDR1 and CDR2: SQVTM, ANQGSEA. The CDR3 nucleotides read TGCAGCGCCCCCCTCAGGGGCGTAATTCTGTATTTT. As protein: CSAPLRGVILYF.

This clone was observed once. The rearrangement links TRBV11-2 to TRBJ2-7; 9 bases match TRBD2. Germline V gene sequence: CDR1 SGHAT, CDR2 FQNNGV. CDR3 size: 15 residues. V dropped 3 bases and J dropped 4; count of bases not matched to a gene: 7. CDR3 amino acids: CASSFGSGGRYEQYF. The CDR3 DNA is TGTGCCAGCAGCTTCGGGAGCGGGGGGCGGTACGAGCAGTACTTC.